The present TCR beta chain was sequenced within a study of OX40 agonist ivuxolimab in advanced cancers. Study-wide context: Partial responses were achieved by three patients, of whom one had hepatocellular carcinoma and two had cutaneous melanoma.

Prior autoimmune disease or systemic immunosuppression barred patients. Clones were sequenced by immunoSEQ multiplex PCR, and TCRdb holds only the in-frame ones, with some missing. The sample has 100,000 to 150,000 clones, about 90% seen once; the top ten hold 0.8% to 1%. About this clone: Antigen specificity is unknown.

Study conclusions and caveats: At doses 0.1 to 3.0 mg/kg, CD4+ and CD8+ clones expanded. More expanded clones were seen, on average, in CD8+ T cells than in CD4+.

The sequence came from an adult with an advanced solid tumor such as melanoma, head and neck, liver or kidney cancer. The sample here was CD4+ or CD8+ T cells sorted from blood, taken in a trial of the OX40 agonist ivuxolimab.

The DNA of the CDR3 is TGTGCCAGCAGTGAACCTAGCGGGAGTACATACGAGCAGTACTTC. It encodes CASSEPSGSTYEQYF. This sequence joins TRBV6-1 and TRBJ2-7, with 10 bases fitting TRBD2. This CDR3 contains 15 residues. Germline CDR1 reads MNHNS; CDR2 reads SASEGT. After removal of 2 bases from V and 4 bases from J, the junction contained 5 bases not matched to a gene.